This section outlines one T cell receptor (beta chain) sequence together with its context. This clonotype has a handful of counts. Its antigen is still unknown. Base qualities are missing; no much larger clone stands one base away. The entry originates in a study of blood T cells in healthy people across ages (dated by TCRdb to between 2015 and 2016). General notes on the study: In model experiments, template switching captured roughly one uniquely barcoded TCR beta cDNA molecule for every two T cells. The donors were divided into four age groups: young (average roughly 15 years), middle-aged (roughly 42), aged (under 70) and long-lived (more than 75). The study analyzed two additional independent replicas of 1 million unique cDNA reads from the same blood draw for two donors, one aged 18 to 30 and one aged 80 or older. Using deep sequencing normalized with unique cDNA molecular identifiers, the study measured how TCR beta repertoire diversity changes with age. To avoid experimental bias, donors of different ages were spread randomly across the sequencing lanes. General study outcomes and caveats: Observed TCR beta diversity correlated strongly with the percentage of naive T cells measured by flow cytometry. Observed TCR beta diversity per million T cells fell roughly linearly with age, and a significant reduction was already apparent by age around 39. Because profiling used bulk unsorted PBMCs, naive and antigen-experienced compartments could not be compared conclusively. Because donor CMV infection status was unknown, age-related changes in expanded clonotypes were potentially confounded. Total diversity estimates from one million sequenced T cells were considered lower bounds and underestimates. The long-lived group showed more naive CD4+ T cells, fewer expanded clones and increased TCR diversity than the aged group, suggesting age selection.

The donors were around 39 Caucasian individuals from Russia, aged roughly 6 to 90 years, who were systemically healthy. Approximately 11 milliliters of peripheral blood were drawn from each donor into EDTA-treated Vacutainer tubes. PBMCs were isolated by Ficoll-Paque density-gradient centrifugation, with at least 7 million obtained per sample. Total RNA, at least 6 micrograms per sample, was extracted from PBMCs with Trizol reagent. For every donor, an aliquot of PBMCs went through flow cytometry to measure the percentages of naive CD45RAhigh/CD27high T cells. The library was obtained by 5' RACE. The sample was run on an Illumina HiSeq 2500. A second PCR of roughly 6 to 11 cycles was run with a J-beta primer mix and a sample-barcoded 5' primer. Each TCR beta cDNA molecule received a unique molecular identifier from a template-switch 5' adaptor carrying 12 random nucleotides. At least 2.5 million CDR3-containing paired-end reads were obtained from each sample. The Mint cDNA synthesis kit, primed by a TRBC-specific oligonucleotide, was used to synthesize first-strand cDNA from all RNA. All cDNA was treated with uracil-DNA glycosylase and then went through a first 18-cycle PCR with the universal primers M1SS and BC2_uni_R. Under the source paper's analysis protocol: Normalization of each sample was performed by random selection of 1 million high-quality reads, each carrying a distinct molecular identifier. Reads sharing molecular identifiers were discarded rather than binned into consensus sequences. MiTCR, run with a Q25 quality threshold and the strictest error-elimination algorithm, handled CDR3 identification, clonotype clustering and error correction. A nonparametric unseen species model with Euler transformation was used to estimate lower-bound total TCR beta diversity. Using fastp at Q25 and MiXCR, TCRdb reprocessed the public reads and kept productive beta chains. Rows matching on CDR3 protein sequence are summarized as one entry with the most common DNA and genes. The V and J calls follow TCRdb's processing rather than the paper's. For this sample there are around 280,000 distinct CDR3 sequences; 25% to 30% appear just once. The ten biggest clones cover around 29% of the sample.

This sequence originates from a woman in her 70s in good health. Sequenced material: blood.

CDR3 loop: CATKPPVGANVLTF. The DNA reads as follows: TGTGCCACAAAACCTCCGGTTGGGGCCAACGTCCTGACTTTC. The chain links TRBV27 with TRBJ2-6, with the D segment identity uncertain. Inclusive of the bounding cysteine and phenylalanine, the CDR3 is 14 residues long. CDR3 DNA is the only sequence kept; it has 42 bases, read in frame from the first base. CDR1 and CDR2, looked up from the germline V gene (reference sequence), are MNHEY and SMNVEV. V is cut by 10 bases and J by 3 bases, and the space between the germline ends is 13 bases.